This T cell receptor beta chain was captured by sequencing in a study of shared T cell receptors in the human thymus (TCRdb year 2021). Study-wide context: The study investigated the way shared, self-reactive T-cell receptor alpha chains are produced in the human thymus.

Library preparation was by the immunoSEQ multiplex PCR assay. The immuneACCESS repertoire file appears here via TCRdb, limited to in-frame rearrangements. These files lack a portion of the clones; in checked studies, under half of the deficit traces to unresolved V genes, and the cause of the others is not known. The sample table holds roughly 500,000 clones, of which 78% were seen once. The ten largest clonotypes hold 0.013% of the sample. To note about this clone: What this receptor recognizes is not known. The input lacks base qualities; no much larger clone sits a single base away.

Reading from cysteine to phenylalanine, the CDR3 counts 17 amino acids. Of all the DNA, just the CDR3 is kept, 51 bases in frame from base 1. After removal of 1 base from V and 1 base from J, the junction retains 4 bases not matched to a gene. For CDR1 and CDR2, the germline V gene (reference sequence) lists PRHDT and FYEKMQ. Another study also made use of these data, one on human thymus T cells. Per the second study: The donors were immunologically healthy infants in Finland who had open corrective cardiac surgery for congenital heart defects. Thymus tissue was collected as surgical resects that were removed during corrective cardiac surgery. Usage of V and J gene segments appeared to be biased in both the thymic and the peripheral blood repertoires. The related research found that thymic TCR repertoires overlapped highly between unrelated individuals. The study characterized TCR alpha and beta repertoires from fewer than ten infant thymus samples and a few related peripheral blood samples. The cohort included over five male and a couple of female infants, with donor ages spanning 7 to 244 days. Thymocytes were mechanically released from the tissue and were stored as pellets of about 10-30 million cells at -70 degrees C. A QIAsymphony instrument was used to extract genomic DNA from the frozen cell pellets. The immunoSEQ multiplex PCR assay was used to amplify the TCRB and TCRAD loci from a standardized amount of quality-controlled genomic DNA. The amplicons spanned the V(D)J region and were long enough to cover the CDR3 and allow V and J genes to be identified. Amplicon sequencing was performed on an Illumina platform through the commercial immunoSEQ service. Primer bias and sequencing errors were corrected as previously described, and TCRAD and TCRB were defined on the basis of the IMGT database. immunoSEQ Analyzer 3.0 and VDJTools were used for repertoire analysis, which covered basic statistics, V/J segment usage, diversity estimates, rarefaction and pairwise overlap. Diversity was estimated using the Chao1, ChaoE, Efron-Thisted, Shannon and inverse Simpson indices, and was also estimated on datasets down-sampled to the size of the smallest sample. For repertoire overlap, CDR3 nucleotide sequence, V gene and J gene had to match strictly, and clustering was done by Jaccard-based multidimensional scaling. On average, thymus samples gave hundreds of thousands of unique TCRB clonotypes, whereas blood samples gave roughly 84,000.

This clonotype originated in a boy younger than two with a congenital heart defect. Donor details come from another sample of the same person, matched by shared clones. Sequenced material: thymocytes. The chain couples TRBV13 to TRBJ2-2, with 9 middle bases fitting TRBD2. The sequenced DNA: TGTGCCAGCAGCTTAGCTCCGACTAGCGGGAACACCGGGGAGCTGTTTTTT. It is translated as CASSLAPTSGNTGELFF.